One sample yielded the 13 T cell receptor beta chains listed below, sequenced in a study of neurological immune-mediated disorders. One entry per CDR3 protein results from TCRdb running MiXCR on the 5' RACE reads. The table includes 55,000 to 65,000 distinct CDR3 sequences, about 13% detected once. The sample taken for sequencing was PBMCs. The receptors here all came from a woman between 55 and 75 years old with HTLV-1-associated myelopathy (HAM/TSP).

The sample holds many counts of this clonotype. The chain recombines TRBV5-1 with TRBJ1-1, with D possibly TRBD1 on 5 matching bases. CDR3 length: 16 residues. Germline CDR1 reads SGHRS; CDR2 reads YFSETQ. The V end lost 0 bases, the J end lost 4 bases, and 16 bases lay between the germline ends. The CDR3 is CASSLGLRGAGTEAFF. CDR3 coding DNA: TGCGCCAGCAGCTTGGGGTTGAGGGGCGCGGGCACTGAAGCTTTCTTT.

This clonotype was observed many times. The V call is TRBV5-1, the J call TRBJ2-2, with D hard to call. Germline V gene lookup returns CDR1 SGHRS and CDR2 YFSETQ. The germline V and J ends were trimmed by 0 bases and 2 bases, with 8 bases remaining between them. This CDR3 spans 15 amino acids. The CDR3 spells CASSLEAVNTGELFF. As DNA, the CDR3 is TGCGCCAGCAGCTTGGAGGCAGTAAACACCGGGGAGCTGTTTTTT.

This clonotype was seen repeatedly, ten times or more. The J gene is TRBJ1-1, the V gene TRBV3-1; TRBD1 might be the D (5 bases). This CDR3 is built from 14 residues. The germline V gene has CDR1 LGHDT and CDR2 YNNKEL (reference sequence). V was cut by 4 bases and J by 1 base, with 10 bases left in between. The CDR3 loop reads CASSPERGNTEAFF. In DNA form, the CDR3 reads TGTGCCAGCAGCCCAGAGAGGGGGAACACTGAAGCTTTCTTT. Complete variable domain (other parts from reference TRBV3-1 and TRBJ1-1): DTAVSQTPKYLVTQMGNDKSIKCEQNLGHDTMYWYKQDSKKFLKIMFSYNNKELIINETVPNRFSPKSPDKAHLNLHINSLELGDSAVYFCASSPERGNTEAFFGQGTRLTVV.

This clonotype was seen ten or more times. The chain employs TRBV20-1 and TRBJ2-2; D might be TRBD1 (6 bases). Per the germline V gene, CDR1 is DFQATT and CDR2 is SNEGSKA (reference sequence). The CDR3 is 15 amino acids. Trimming cost V 3 bases and J 5 bases, with 16 bases left between them. The CDR3 sequence: CSARFLGRGTGELFF. CDR3 DNA sequence: TGCAGTGCTAGGTTTCTCGGCAGGGGAACCGGGGAGCTGTTTTTT.

This clonotype appeared many times. V and J are TRBV5-1 and TRBJ2-5; weak D call: TRBD2 (6 bases). Trimming took off 0 bases at V and 4 bases at J, with 10 bases between the two ends. The length of the CDR3 is 14 residues. Germline loops: CDR1 SGHRS, CDR2 YFSETQ. The CDR3 spells CASSLGGGAETQYF. The CDR3 DNA reads as TGCGCCAGCAGCTTGGGCGGAGGGGCAGAGACCCAGTACTTC. The complete variable domain, with remaining parts taken from reference TRBV5-1 and TRBJ2-5, reads KAGVTQTPRYLIKTRGQQVTLSCSPISGHRSVSWYQQTPGQGLQFLFEYFSETQRNKGNFPGRFSGRQFSNSRSEMNVSTLELGDSALYLCASSLGGGAETQYFGPGTRLLVL.

This clonotype was recorded many times. This chain joins TRBV7-3 and TRBJ1-5; a possible D gene is TRBD1 (6 bases). V gave up 0 bases and J gave up 6 bases, with 18 bases separating them. This CDR3 spans 17 amino acids. Germline V gene sequence: CDR1 SGHTA, CDR2 FQGTGA. The CDR3 sequence is CASSLTYDRSRAQPQHF. The CDR3 DNA reads TGTGCCAGCAGCTTAACCTACGACAGGTCAAGGGCTCAGCCCCAGCATTTT. The full variable domain, in which reference TRBV7-3 and TRBJ1-5 provide the parts outside the CDR3, is GAGVSQTPSNKVTEKGKYVELRCDPISGHTALYWYRQSLGQGPEFLIYFQGTGAADDSGLPNDRFFAVRPEGSVSTLKIQRTERGDSAVYLCASSLTYDRSRAQPQHFGDGTRLSIL.

This clonotype has at least ten counts. The chain has TRBV12-3 or TRBV12-4 and TRBJ2-1; D may be TRBD1 or TRBD2 (5 bases each). The CDR3 length is 13 residues. The V end was cut by 1 base, the J end by 10 bases, with 11 bases between. The CDR3 here is CASSLGDPGEQFF. The DNA of the CDR3 is TGTGCCAGCAGTTTAGGGGACCCGGGAGAGCAGTTCTTC.

This clonotype was seen repeatedly, ten times or more. The J gene is TRBJ2-1, the V gene TRBV20-1; maybe TRBD2 (6 bases). This CDR3 region has 13 residues. V was shortened by 4 bases and J by 7 bases, with 14 bases between the two germline ends. The germline CDR1 and CDR2 sequences are DFQATT and SNEGSKA (reference sequence). The CDR3 sequence: CSATGVSGNEQFF. The CDR3 region has the DNA TGCAGTGCTACGGGGGTTTCAGGAAATGAGCAGTTCTTC.

This clonotype occurred many times. V usage is TRBV7-9 and J usage is TRBJ2-3; TRBD2 might be the D (6 bases). CDR1 is SEHNR, CDR2 FQNEAQ, per germline (reference sequence). V was trimmed by 4 bases and J by 2 bases, leaving 16 bases between them. The CDR3 runs 16 residues. CDR3: CASSSSSAGFTDTQYF. CDR3 in DNA: TGTGCCAGCAGCTCCTCTTCTGCGGGGTTCACAGATACGCAGTATTTT.

This clonotype was seen at least ten times. V usage is TRBV7-8 and J usage is TRBJ2-1; TRBD2 agrees at 9 bases. The J segment lost 3 bases and the V segment lost 5 bases, leaving 8 bases of the junction unmatched. The CDR3 has 16 amino acids. Germline V gene lookup returns CDR1 SGHVS and CDR2 FQNEAQ. The DNA of the CDR3 is TGTGCCAGCAGCACCCTAGCGGGAATATTCTACAATGAGCAGTTCTTC. It specifies CASSTLAGIFYNEQFF.

There are many counts of this clonotype. The V call is TRBV28, the J call TRBJ2-6; D unclear. V was pared by 8 bases and J by 4 bases, with 12 bases between. There are 14 residues in the CDR3. In germline, CDR1 is MDHEN, CDR2 SYDVKM. The CDR3 protein is CASGPPTGANVLTF. As DNA, the CDR3 is TGTGCCAGCGGCCCTCCCACCGGGGCCAACGTCCTGACTTTC.

This clonotype was counted at least ten times. The chain is built from TRBV6-5 and TRBJ2-1, with 9 bases aligning to TRBD1. CDR1 and CDR2 (germline): MNHEY, SVGAGI. With 6 bases clipped from V and 6 bases from J, the junction kept 9 bases outside the gene matches. There are 15 residues in the CDR3. For the CDR3, the DNA is TGTGCCAGCAGGGTACCAGGGACAGGGATCAATGAGCAGTTCTTC. This sequence encodes CASRVPGTGINEQFF.

This clonotype showed up many times. The chain employs TRBV2 and TRBJ1-5, with D perhaps TRBD1 (6 bases). Trimming shortened V by 6 bases and J by 0 bases, and 15 bases separated the two germline ends. The CDR3 length is 16 residues. Germline CDR1 SNHLY, CDR2 FYNNEI. In DNA form, the CDR3 reads TGTGCCAGCAGAGGCGGGACACCTTATAGCAATCAGCCCCAGCATTTT. This gives the protein CASRGGTPYSNQPQHF.